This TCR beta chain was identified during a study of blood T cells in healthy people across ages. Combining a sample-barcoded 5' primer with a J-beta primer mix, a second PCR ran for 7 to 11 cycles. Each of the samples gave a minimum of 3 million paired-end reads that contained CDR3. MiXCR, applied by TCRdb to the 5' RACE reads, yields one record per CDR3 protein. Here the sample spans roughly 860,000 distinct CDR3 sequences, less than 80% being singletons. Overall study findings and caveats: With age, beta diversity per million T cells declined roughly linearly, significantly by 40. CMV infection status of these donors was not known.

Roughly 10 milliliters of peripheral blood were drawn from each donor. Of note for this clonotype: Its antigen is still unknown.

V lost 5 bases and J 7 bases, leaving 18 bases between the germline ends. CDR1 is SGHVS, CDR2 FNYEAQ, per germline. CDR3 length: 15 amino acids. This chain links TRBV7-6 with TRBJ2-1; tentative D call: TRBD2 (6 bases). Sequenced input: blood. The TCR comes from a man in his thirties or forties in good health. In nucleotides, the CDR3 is TGTGCCAGCAGCCCGGGGGTCGGCCCGGGAAATGAGCAGTTCTTC. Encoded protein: CASSPGVGPGNEQFF.